This T cell receptor beta chain comes out of a study of neurological immune-mediated disorders. The CDR3 has 15 amino acids. V trimming: 5 bases; J trimming: 5 bases; junction bases outside the gene matches: 2. Time point reported: technical triplicate 3. In regard to this clonotype: Since a much larger clone is just one base distant, this may be a read error.

TCRdb recomputed calls from the 5' RACE reads with MiXCR, one row per CDR3 protein. The sample contains 45,000 or so distinct CDR3 sequences, 20% to 25% of which appear only once. The V gene is TRBV12-3 or TRBV12-4, the J gene TRBJ2-2; the match to TRBD2 covers 13 bases. The sequencing sample was made of PBMCs. This TCR came from a man aged 55 to 69 with HTLV-1-associated myelopathy (HAM/TSP). CDR3 protein: CASSTGLAGTGELFF. CDR3 DNA sequence: TGTGCCAGCAGTACGGGACTAGCGGGAACCGGGGAGCTGTTTTTT.